These 10 T cell receptor beta chains were all obtained from the same sample, sequenced in a study of cytomegalovirus exposure and HLA in healthy donors. The assay was immunoSEQ multiplex PCR, and TCRdb's table has in-frame clones only and misses some. The sample lists fewer than 90,000 clones, roughly 80% occurring once. Sequencing was carried out using PBMCs. The receptors were gathered from a woman under 30 in good health and CMV-seropositive.

CDR3 nucleotides: TGTGCCAGCAGCGCCGCCTCAACTAGGGGGCAAGAGACCCAGTACTTC. Encoded protein: CASSAASTRGQETQYF. The genes are TRBV9 and TRBJ2-5; weak D call: TRBD1 (6 bases). Per germline, CDR1 SGDLS and CDR2 YYNGEE. V lost 3 bases, J lost 2 bases, and 17 bases lay in between. The CDR3 runs to 16 residues.

V is TRBV6-5 and J is TRBJ1-1; D gene uncertain. The CDR3 runs 15 residues. Germline CDR1 and CDR2: MNHEY and SVGAGI. V gave up 0 bases and J gave up 4 bases, with 12 bases separating them. The CDR3 region has the DNA TGTGCCAGCAGTTACTCATATGAGGCAGCCACTGAAGCTTTCTTT. Protein product: CASSYSYEAATEAFF.

V and J are TRBV2 and TRBJ1-5; 10 bases fit TRBD1. The CDR3 has 14 amino acids. Germline loops: CDR1 SNHLY, CDR2 FYNNEI. The trim removed 8 bases at V and 4 bases at J, leaving 5 bases unmatched. CDR3 DNA sequence: TGTGCCAGCGAGGGACAGGGGAGAAATCAGCCCCAGCATTTT. This encodes CASEGQGRNQPQHF. Together with reference TRBV2 and TRBJ1-5, the CDR3 gives the full variable domain: EPEVTQTPSHQVTQMGQEVILRCVPISNHLYFYWYRQILGQKVEFLVSFYNNEISEKSEIFDDQFSVERPDGSNFTLKIRSTKLEDSAMYFCASEGQGRNQPQHFGDGTRLSIL.

J is TRBJ1-2 and V is TRBV9; D is uncertain. In germline, CDR1 is SGDLS, CDR2 YYNGEE. The germline V and J ends were trimmed by 4 bases and 4 bases, with 17 bases remaining between them. The CDR3 is 15 amino acids. The CDR3 DNA sequence: TGTGCCAGCAGCCTCGCGGTGGAGGGCCTCTATGGCTACACCTTC. It translates to CASSLAVEGLYGYTF.

This chain joins TRBV7-2 and TRBJ1-6; D may be TRBD1 (6 bases). Trimming took off 5 bases at V and 7 bases at J, with 15 bases between the two ends. Germline assignment: CDR1 SGHTA and CDR2 FQGNSA. This CDR3 contains 15 residues. The CDR3 here is CASSPRTAGNSPLHF. The CDR3 nucleotides are TGTGCCAGCAGCCCTAGGACAGCGGGGAATTCACCCCTCCACTTT.

The CDR3 DNA follows: TGTGCTGGTGGGCAGCTCAACAATGAGCAGTTCTTC. This codes for CAGGQLNNEQFF. This sequence joins TRBV19 and TRBJ2-1; no reliable D call. This CDR3 contains 12 residues. Germline V gives CDR1 LNHDA, CDR2 SQIVND (reference sequence). The variable domain in full, completed from reference TRBV19 and TRBJ2-1, reads DGGITQSPKYLFRKEGQNVTLSCEQNLNHDAMYWYRQDPGQGLRLIYYSQIVNDFQKGDIAEGYSVSREKKESFPLTVTSAQKNPTAFYLCAGGQLNNEQFFGPGTRLTVL.

The rearrangement joins TRBV6-1 to TRBJ1-2, with 12 bases fitting TRBD1. Germline CDR1 and CDR2: MNHNS and SASEGT. The CDR3 runs 15 residues. The J segment lost 7 bases and the V segment lost 7 bases, leaving 10 bases of the junction unmatched. The CDR3: CASNTLGQGASGYTF. The CDR3 DNA follows: TGTGCCAGCAACACTTTGGGACAGGGGGCGAGTGGCTACACCTTC.

The V gene is TRBV6-1, the J gene TRBJ1-2; maybe TRBD1 (5 bases). V was pared by 4 bases and J by 4 bases, with 10 bases between. This CDR3 is 13 amino acids long. Germline loops: CDR1 MNHNS, CDR2 SASEGT. CDR3 in amino acids: CASSVEGLYGYTF. CDR3 nucleotide sequence: TGTGCCAGCAGTGTTGAGGGACTCTATGGCTACACCTTC.

V is TRBV29-1 and J is TRBJ1-1, with TRBD1 as a possible D gene (5 bases). Per the germline V gene, CDR1 is SQVTM and CDR2 is ANQGSEA. The ends were cut back, 4 bases at V and 1 base at J, with 7 bases in the middle. This CDR3 contains 12 residues. The CDR3 is CSVAQGNTEAFF. The CDR3, as DNA: TGCAGCGTTGCTCAGGGGAACACTGAAGCTTTCTTT.

For this clone: The sample contains more than one DNA sequence encoding this CDR3. As DNA, the CDR3 is TGCAGCGTTGAACCAGGGAACACCGGGGAGCTGTTTTTT. It codes for CSVEPGNTGELFF. The rearrangement uses TRBV29-1 and TRBJ2-2; D gene unclear. This CDR3 has 13 amino acids. Trimming cost V 2 bases and J 1 base, with 5 bases left between them. Germline V gives CDR1 SQVTM, CDR2 ANQGSEA.